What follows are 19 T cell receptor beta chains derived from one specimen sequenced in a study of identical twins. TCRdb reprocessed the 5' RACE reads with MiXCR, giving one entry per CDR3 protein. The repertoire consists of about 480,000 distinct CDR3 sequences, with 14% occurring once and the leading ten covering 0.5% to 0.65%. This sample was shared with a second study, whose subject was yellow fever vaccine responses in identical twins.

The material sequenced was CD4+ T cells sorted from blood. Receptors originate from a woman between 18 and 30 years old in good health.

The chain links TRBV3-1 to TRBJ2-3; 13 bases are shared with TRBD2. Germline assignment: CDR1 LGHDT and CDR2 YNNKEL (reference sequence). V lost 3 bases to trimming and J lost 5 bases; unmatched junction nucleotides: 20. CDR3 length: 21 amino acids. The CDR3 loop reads CASSQTGTGTSGTFFGDTQYF. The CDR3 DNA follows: TGTGCCAGCAGCCAGACCGGGACCGGGACTAGCGGGACCTTTTTCGGAGATACGCAGTATTTT.

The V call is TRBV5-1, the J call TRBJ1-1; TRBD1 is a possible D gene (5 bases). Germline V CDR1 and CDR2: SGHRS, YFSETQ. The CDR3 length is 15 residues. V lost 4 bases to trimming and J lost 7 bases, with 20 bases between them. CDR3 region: CASSPGGTVKNEAFF. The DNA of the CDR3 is TGCGCCAGCAGCCCGGGAGGGACGGTGAAAAATGAAGCTTTCTTT.

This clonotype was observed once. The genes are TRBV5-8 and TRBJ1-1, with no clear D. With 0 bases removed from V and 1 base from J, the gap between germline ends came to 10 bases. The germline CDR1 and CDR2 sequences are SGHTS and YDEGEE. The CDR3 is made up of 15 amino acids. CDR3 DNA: TGTGCCAGCAGCTTGGGGCGGCGTTCGAACACTGAAGCTTTCTTT. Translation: CASSLGRRSNTEAFF. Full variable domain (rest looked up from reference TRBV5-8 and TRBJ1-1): EAGVTQSPTHLIKTRGQQATLRCSPISGHTSVYWYQQALGLGLQFLLWYDEGEERNRGNFPPRFSGRQFPNYSSELNVNALELEDSALYLCASSLGRRSNTEAFFGQGTRLTVV.

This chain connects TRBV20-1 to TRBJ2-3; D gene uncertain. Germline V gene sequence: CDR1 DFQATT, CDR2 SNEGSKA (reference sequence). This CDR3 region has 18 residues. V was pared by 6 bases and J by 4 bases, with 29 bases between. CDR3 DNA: TGCAGTGCAGCGACCGAAACGGGTGCGTCAGGTCATCCAGATACGCAGTATTTT. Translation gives CSAATETGASGHPDTQYF.

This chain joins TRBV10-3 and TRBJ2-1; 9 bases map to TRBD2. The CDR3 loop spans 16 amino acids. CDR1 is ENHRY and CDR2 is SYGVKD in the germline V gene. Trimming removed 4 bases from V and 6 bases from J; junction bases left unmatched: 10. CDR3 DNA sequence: TGTGCCATCAGTGTCAAGACTAGCGGAGCCGGCAATGAGCAGTTCTTC. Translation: CAISVKTSGAGNEQFF.

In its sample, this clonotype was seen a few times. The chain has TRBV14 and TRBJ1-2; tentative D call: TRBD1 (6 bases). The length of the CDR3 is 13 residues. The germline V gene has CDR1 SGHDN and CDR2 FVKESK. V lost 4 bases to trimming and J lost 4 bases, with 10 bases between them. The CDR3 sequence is CASSRQASYGYTF. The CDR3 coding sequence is TGTGCCAGCAGCCGACAGGCCAGCTATGGCTACACCTTC.

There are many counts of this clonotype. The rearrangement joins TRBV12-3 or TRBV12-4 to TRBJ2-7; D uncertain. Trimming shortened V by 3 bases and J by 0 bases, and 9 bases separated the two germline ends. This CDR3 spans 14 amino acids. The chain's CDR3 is CASSFETGSYEQYF. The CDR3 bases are TGTGCCAGCAGTTTTGAGACGGGCTCCTACGAGCAGTACTTC.

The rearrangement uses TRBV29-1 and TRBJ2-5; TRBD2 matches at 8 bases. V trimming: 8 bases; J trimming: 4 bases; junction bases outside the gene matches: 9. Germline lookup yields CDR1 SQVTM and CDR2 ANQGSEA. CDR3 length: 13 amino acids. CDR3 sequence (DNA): TGCAGCATAAAGACCCGGGGGGGAGAGACCCAGTACTTC. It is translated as CSIKTRGGETQYF.

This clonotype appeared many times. The CDR3 nucleotides read TGTGCCAGCAGCCAGACGAAGCTAGCGGGAACCACTAGCACAGATACGCAGTATTTT. Translating it yields CASSQTKLAGTTSTDTQYF. This chain links TRBV4-2 with TRBJ2-3; 9 bases align to TRBD2. V shed 3 bases and J 0 bases; nucleotides not matched to a gene: 13. This CDR3 region has 19 residues. Germline values: CDR1 LGHNA, CDR2 YNFKEQ.

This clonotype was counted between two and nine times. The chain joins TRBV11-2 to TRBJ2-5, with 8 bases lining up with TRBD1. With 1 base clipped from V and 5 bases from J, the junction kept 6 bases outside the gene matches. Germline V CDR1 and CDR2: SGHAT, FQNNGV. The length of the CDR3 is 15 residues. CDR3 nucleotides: TGTGCCAGCAGCTTAGGGGACAGGCTCCAGGAGACCCAGTACTTC. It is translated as CASSLGDRLQETQYF.

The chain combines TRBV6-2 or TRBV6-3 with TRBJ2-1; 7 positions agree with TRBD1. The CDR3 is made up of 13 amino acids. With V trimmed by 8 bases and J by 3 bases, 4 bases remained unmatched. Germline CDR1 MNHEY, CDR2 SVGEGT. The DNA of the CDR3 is TGTGCCAGCTCGGGACAGATCTACAATGAGCAGTTCTTC. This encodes CASSGQIYNEQFF.

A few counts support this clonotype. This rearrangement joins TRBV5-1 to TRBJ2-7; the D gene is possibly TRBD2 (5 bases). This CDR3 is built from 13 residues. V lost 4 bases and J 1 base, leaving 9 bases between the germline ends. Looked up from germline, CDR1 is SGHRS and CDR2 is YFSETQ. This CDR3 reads CASSRRESYEQYF. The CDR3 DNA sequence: TGCGCCAGCAGCCGAAGGGAGTCCTACGAGCAGTACTTC.

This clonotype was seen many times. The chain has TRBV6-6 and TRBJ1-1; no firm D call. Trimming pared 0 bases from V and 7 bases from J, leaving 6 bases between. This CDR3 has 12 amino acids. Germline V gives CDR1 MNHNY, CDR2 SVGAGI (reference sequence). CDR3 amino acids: CASSYSVLEAFF. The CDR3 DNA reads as TGTGCCAGCAGTTACTCCGTCCTTGAAGCTTTCTTT.

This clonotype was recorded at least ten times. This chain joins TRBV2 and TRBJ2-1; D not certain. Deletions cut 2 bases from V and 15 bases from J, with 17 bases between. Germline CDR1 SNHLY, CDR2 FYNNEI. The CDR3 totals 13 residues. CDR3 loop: CASSESPYPARFF. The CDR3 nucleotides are TGTGCCAGCAGTGAATCCCCTTATCCAGCGAGGTTCTTC.

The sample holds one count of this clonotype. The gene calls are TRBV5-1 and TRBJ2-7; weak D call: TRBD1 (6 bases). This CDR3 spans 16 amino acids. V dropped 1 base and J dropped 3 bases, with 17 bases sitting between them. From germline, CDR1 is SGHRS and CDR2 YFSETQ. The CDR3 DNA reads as TGCGCCAGCAGCTTGACCGGAACAGGGACCTTCTACGAGCAGTACTTC. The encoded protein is CASSLTGTGTFYEQYF. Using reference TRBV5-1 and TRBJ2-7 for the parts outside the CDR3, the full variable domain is KAGVTQTPRYLIKTRGQQVTLSCSPISGHRSVSWYQQTPGQGLQFLFEYFSETQRNKGNFPGRFSGRQFSNSRSEMNVSTLELGDSALYLCASSLTGTGTFYEQYFGPGTRLTVT.

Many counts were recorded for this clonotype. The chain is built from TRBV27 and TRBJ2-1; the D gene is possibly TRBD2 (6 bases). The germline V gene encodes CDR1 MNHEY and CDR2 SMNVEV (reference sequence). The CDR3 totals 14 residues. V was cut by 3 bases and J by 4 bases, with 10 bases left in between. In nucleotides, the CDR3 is TGTGCCAGCAGTTTCTCTCTAGCGTACAATGAGCAGTTCTTC. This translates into CASSFSLAYNEQFF.

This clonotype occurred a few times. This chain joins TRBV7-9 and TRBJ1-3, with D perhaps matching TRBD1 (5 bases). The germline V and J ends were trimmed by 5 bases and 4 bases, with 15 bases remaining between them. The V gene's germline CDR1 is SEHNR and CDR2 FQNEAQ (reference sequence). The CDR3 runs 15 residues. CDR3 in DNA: TGTGCCAGCAGCCCGAAATGGGGGACCGGAAACACCATATATTTT. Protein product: CASSPKWGTGNTIYF.

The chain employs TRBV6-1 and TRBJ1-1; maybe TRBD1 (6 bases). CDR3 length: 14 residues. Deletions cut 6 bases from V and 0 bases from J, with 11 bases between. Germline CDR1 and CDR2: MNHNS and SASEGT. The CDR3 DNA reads TGTGCCAGCAGGACAGGTTTCCTGAACACTGAAGCTTTCTTT. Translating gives CASRTGFLNTEAFF.

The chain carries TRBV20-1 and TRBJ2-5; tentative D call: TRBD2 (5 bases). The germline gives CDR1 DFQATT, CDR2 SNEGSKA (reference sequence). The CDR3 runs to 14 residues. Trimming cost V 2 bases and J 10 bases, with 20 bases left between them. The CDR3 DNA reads TGCAGTGCTAGAACGGGCGGAGGCAGACAAGGCCAGTACTTC. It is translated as CSARTGGGRQGQYF.